One sample yielded the 20 T cell receptor beta chains listed below, sequenced in a study of shared clonotypes between healthy human individuals (TCRdb year 2020). Receptor amplification or capture employed the immunoSEQ multiplex PCR assay. TCRdb's version of the immuneACCESS table is confined to in-frame rearrangements and falls short of the full clone set. An unresolved V gene accounts for under half of the shortfall where checked; the remainder is of unknown origin. The sample yields about 2,500,000 clones; approximately 92% were counted once. Jointly, the top ten make up around 0.15% of the sample. Material for sequencing was naive CD4+ T cells sorted from blood. The sample's cell subset or site, from its label and the paper: CD45RA+ positively selected. Every receptor here comes from a man between 18 and 35 years old in good health.

The chain has TRBV25-1 and TRBJ2-5, with D uncertain. There are 14 residues in the CDR3. Germline CDR1 is MGHDK and CDR2 is SYGVNS. Deletions cut 3 bases from V and 1 base from J, with 9 bases between. The CDR3 bases are TGTGCCAGCAGTGATTTACGGTTCCAAGAGACCCAGTACTTC. It specifies CASSDLRFQETQYF.

The rearrangement uses TRBV27 and TRBJ2-7; weak D call: TRBD2 (6 bases). The V and J ends lost 3 bases and 3 bases respectively, with 9 bases between them. Per germline, CDR1 MNHEY and CDR2 SMNVEV (reference sequence). The CDR3 has 13 residues. CDR3 sequence (DNA): TGTGCCAGCAGTTTCCGACTAGGCTACGAGCAGTACTTC. It specifies CASSFRLGYEQYF.

The J gene is TRBJ2-1, the V gene TRBV9; 7 nucleotides agree with TRBD1. Germline V CDR1 and CDR2: SGDLS, YYNGEE. CDR3 length: 15 residues. J lost 4 bases, V lost 5 bases, and 9 bases had no gene match. The CDR3 DNA follows: TGTGCCAGCAGTACAGGGGACAGATTATACAATGAGCAGTTCTTC. Its translation: CASSTGDRLYNEQFF.

The genes are TRBV27 and TRBJ2-7; perhaps TRBD1 as D (6 bases). The CDR3 runs to 14 residues. Germline lookup yields CDR1 MNHEY and CDR2 SMNVEV (reference sequence). Trimming removed 8 bases at V and 1 base at J, with 15 bases between. As DNA, the CDR3 is TGTGCCAGCGCCCCCACAGGGTTTTCCTACGAGCAGTACTTC. Protein product: CASAPTGFSYEQYF.

The V gene is TRBV2, the J gene TRBJ2-7, with D possibly TRBD2 on 5 matching bases. V shed 8 bases and J shed 7 bases, with 21 bases lying between them. CDR3 length: 14 residues. From germline, CDR1 is SNHLY and CDR2 FYNNEI. The CDR3, as DNA: TGTGCCAGCTCCCCGGAGGTCTTACCAGGAGAGCAGTACTTC. The encoded protein is CASSPEVLPGEQYF.

The chain employs TRBV5-1 and TRBJ1-2; 7 bases line up with TRBD1. Germline V gene sequence: CDR1 SGHRS, CDR2 YFSETQ. Trimming took 4 bases from V and 6 from J; bases not matched to a gene: 6. The CDR3 contains 13 residues. CDR3: CASSRTGENGYTF. In DNA, the CDR3 is TGCGCCAGCAGCCGCACAGGGGAAAATGGCTACACCTTC.

The chain employs TRBV15 and TRBJ2-7; the match to TRBD2 covers 12 bases. Germline V gene data show CDR1 as LNHNV and CDR2 as YYDKDF (reference sequence). V lost 1 base, J lost 2 bases, and 6 bases stayed unmatched. This CDR3 spans 17 amino acids. The CDR3 region is CATSRASGTSGPYEQYF. The CDR3 coding sequence is TGTGCCACCAGCAGAGCCTCCGGGACTAGCGGGCCCTACGAGCAGTACTTC.

V is TRBV10-2 and J is TRBJ2-7; 7 bases map to TRBD1. The junction had 21 bases not matched to a gene; V was cut back by 6 bases and J by 1 base. The CDR3 has 19 amino acids. Germline CDR1 is WSHSY and CDR2 is SAAADI. CDR3 region: CASRGLGQGVKESSYEQYF. CDR3 DNA sequence: TGCGCCAGCAGAGGGTTGGGGCAGGGGGTAAAGGAAAGTTCCTACGAGCAGTACTTC.

The J gene is TRBJ2-5, the V gene TRBV7-9; D call uncertain. CDR3 length equals 13 residues. The germline CDR1 and CDR2 sequences are SEHNR and FQNEAQ (reference sequence). V was pared by 5 bases and J by 2 bases, with 9 bases between. The DNA for the CDR3 is TGTGCCAGCAGCCTCGAAAAACAAGAGACCCAGTACTTC. Translated: CASSLEKQETQYF.

The rearrangement links TRBV25-1 to TRBJ2-3; a weak D match, TRBD2 (6 bases). The CDR3 runs 15 residues. CDR1 is MGHDK and CDR2 is SYGVNS in the germline V gene. V was shortened by 11 bases and J by 4 bases, with 22 bases between the two germline ends. DNA of the CDR3: TGTGCCTCGGGGAACGGGGGAGTGGGTGCAGATACGCAGTATTTT. This codes for CASGNGGVGADTQYF. Variable domain in full (rest from reference TRBV25-1 and TRBJ2-3): EADIYQTPRYLVIGTGKKITLECSQTMGHDKMYWYQQDPGMELHLIHYSYGVNSTEKGDLSSESTVSRIRTEHFPLTLESARPSHTSQYLCASGNGGVGADTQYFGPGTRLTVL.

V is TRBV11-2 and J is TRBJ2-1; D is perhaps TRBD1 or TRBD2 (6 bases each). This CDR3 is 15 amino acids long. Between the trimmed V and J ends, which lost 5 bases and 2 bases, there was a span of 13 bases. CDR1 and CDR2 (germline): SGHAT, FQNNGV. As DNA, the CDR3 is TGTGCCAGCAGCCCACGGGGGCCAGCCTACAATGAGCAGTTCTTC. Translated, it gives CASSPRGPAYNEQFF.

The genes are TRBV6-1 and TRBJ2-2; 9 nucleotides match TRBD1. This CDR3 has 14 amino acids. The germline gives CDR1 MNHNS, CDR2 SASEGT. V lost 11 bases and J lost 0; bases outside the gene matches: 4. In DNA, the CDR3 is TGTGCCGAAAGGACAGGGGCGAACACCGGGGAGCTGTTTTTT. This encodes CAERTGANTGELFF.

CDR3 sequence (DNA): TGTGCCAGTAGTAATCCGACAGGGACTGAAGCTTTCTTT. This codes for CASSNPTGTEAFF. This chain links TRBV19 with TRBJ1-1; 7 bases map to TRBD1. Germline V gene lookup returns CDR1 LNHDA and CDR2 SQIVND (reference sequence). J was trimmed by 5 bases and V by 4 bases; bases with no gene match: 4. The CDR3 runs 13 residues. The complete variable domain, with remaining parts taken from reference TRBV19 and TRBJ1-1, reads DGGITQSPKYLFRKEGQNVTLSCEQNLNHDAMYWYRQDPGQGLRLIYYSQIVNDFQKGDIAEGYSVSREKKESFPLTVTSAQKNPTAFYLCASSNPTGTEAFFGQGTRLTVV.

This clone was picked up one time. V gene TRBV2 combines with J gene TRBJ2-5; D is ambiguous. Per germline, CDR1 SNHLY and CDR2 FYNNEI. V was trimmed by 10 bases and J by 0 bases, leaving 15 bases between them. The CDR3 length is 14 residues. CDR3 protein: CATLTLGNQETQYF. The CDR3 bases are TGTGCCACCTTAACCCTGGGGAACCAAGAGACCCAGTACTTC.

The rearrangement uses TRBV7-9 and TRBJ2-6, with 9 bases identical to TRBD1. After removal of 1 base from V and 4 bases from J, the junction contained 11 bases not matched to a gene. The CDR3 covers 19 residues. The V gene's germline CDR1 is SEHNR and CDR2 FQNEAQ (reference sequence). CDR3: CASSLEQGAVALGANVLTF. As DNA, the CDR3 is TGTGCCAGCAGCTTAGAACAGGGGGCCGTTGCTCTGGGGGCCAACGTCCTGACTTTC. The complete variable domain, with remaining parts taken from reference TRBV7-9 and TRBJ2-6, reads DTGVSQNPRHKITKRGQNVTFRCDPISEHNRLYWYRQTLGQGPEFLTYFQNEAQLEKSRLLSDRFSAERPKGSFSTLEIQRTEQGDSAMYLCASSLEQGAVALGANVLTFGAGSRLTVL.

The chain couples TRBV6-5 to TRBJ1-2; D unclear. The CDR3 runs to 12 residues. V lost 10 bases and J 5 bases, leaving 14 bases between the germline ends. Looked up from germline, CDR1 is MNHEY and CDR2 is SVGAGI. This CDR3 reads CATYGRVYGYTF. The CDR3 nucleotides read TGTGCCACCTACGGTCGGGTTTATGGCTACACCTTC.

The J gene is TRBJ1-1, the V gene TRBV6-5; no reliable D call. Germline V CDR1 and CDR2: MNHEY, SVGAGI. The CDR3 is 13 residues long. V was trimmed by 2 bases and J by 1 base, leaving 5 bases between them. The CDR3 sequence is CASSYDQNTEAFF. In DNA form, the CDR3 reads TGTGCCAGCAGTTACGACCAGAACACTGAAGCTTTCTTT.

The V and J genes are TRBV6-1 and TRBJ2-4; 10 positions match TRBD2. Germline values: CDR1 MNHNS, CDR2 SASEGT. V gave up 4 bases and J gave up 7 bases; unmatched junction bases: 7. The CDR3 totals 15 residues. The CDR3 sequence: CASSASGSGGNIQYF. The CDR3, as DNA: TGTGCCAGCAGTGCTAGCGGGAGCGGGGGGAACATTCAGTACTTC.

This rearrangement joins TRBV21-1 to TRBJ2-7. TRBV21-1 is reported as a pseudogene. This CDR3 contains 11 residues. CDR3 nucleotide sequence: TGTGGGGTTAGAGAATCCTACGAGCAGTACTTC. It yields the protein CGVRESYEQYF.

Concerning this clone itself: Other DNA sequences in this specimen translate into the identical CDR3. This chain connects TRBV6-5 to TRBJ1-2, with 7 bases identical to TRBD1. Per the germline V gene, CDR1 is MNHEY and CDR2 is SVGAGI. This CDR3 spans 13 amino acids. J lost 3 bases, V lost 4 bases, and 2 bases had no gene match. The CDR3 here is CASSSTGDYGYTF. The CDR3 DNA follows: TGTGCCAGCAGTTCCACAGGGGACTATGGCTACACCTTC.